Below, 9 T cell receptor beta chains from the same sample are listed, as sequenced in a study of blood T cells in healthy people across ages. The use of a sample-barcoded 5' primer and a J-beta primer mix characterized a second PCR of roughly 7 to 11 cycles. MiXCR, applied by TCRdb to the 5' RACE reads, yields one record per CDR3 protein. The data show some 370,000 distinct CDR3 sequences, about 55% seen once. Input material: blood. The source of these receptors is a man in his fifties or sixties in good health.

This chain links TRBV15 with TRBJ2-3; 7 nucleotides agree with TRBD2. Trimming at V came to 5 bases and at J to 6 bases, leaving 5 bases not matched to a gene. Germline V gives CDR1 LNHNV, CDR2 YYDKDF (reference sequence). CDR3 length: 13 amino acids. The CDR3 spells CATSVLAPDTQYF. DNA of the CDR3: TGTGCCACCAGCGTACTAGCGCCGGATACGCAGTATTTT.

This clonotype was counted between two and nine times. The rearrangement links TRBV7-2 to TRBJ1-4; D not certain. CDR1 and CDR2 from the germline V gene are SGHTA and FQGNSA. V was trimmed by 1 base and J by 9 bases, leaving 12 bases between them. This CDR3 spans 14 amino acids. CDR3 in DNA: TGTGCCAGCAGCTTAGTCGGTCCCGGGCAAAAACTGTTTTTT. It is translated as CASSLVGPGQKLFF.

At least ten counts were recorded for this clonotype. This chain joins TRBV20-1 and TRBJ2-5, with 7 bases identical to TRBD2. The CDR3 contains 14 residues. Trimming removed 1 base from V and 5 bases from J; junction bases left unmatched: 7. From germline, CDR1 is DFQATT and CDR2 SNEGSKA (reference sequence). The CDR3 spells CSARATGLWETQYF. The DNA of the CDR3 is TGCAGTGCTAGAGCCACGGGACTATGGGAGACCCAGTACTTC.

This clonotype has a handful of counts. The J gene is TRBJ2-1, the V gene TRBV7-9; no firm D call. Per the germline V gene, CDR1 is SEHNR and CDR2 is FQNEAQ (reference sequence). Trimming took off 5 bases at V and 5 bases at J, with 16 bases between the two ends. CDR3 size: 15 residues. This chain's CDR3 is CASSPPNSENNEQFF. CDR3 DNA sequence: TGTGCCAGCAGCCCCCCTAACAGTGAGAACAATGAGCAGTTCTTC. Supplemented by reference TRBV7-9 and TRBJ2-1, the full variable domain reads DTGVSQNPRHKITKRGQNVTFRCDPISEHNRLYWYRQTLGQGPEFLTYFQNEAQLEKSRLLSDRFSAERPKGSFSTLEIQRTEQGDSAMYLCASSPPNSENNEQFFGPGTRLTVL.

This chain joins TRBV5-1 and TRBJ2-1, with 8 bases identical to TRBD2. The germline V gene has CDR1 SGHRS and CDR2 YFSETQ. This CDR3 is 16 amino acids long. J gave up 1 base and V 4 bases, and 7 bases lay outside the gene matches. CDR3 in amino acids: CASSMGGRRSYNEQFF. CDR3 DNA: TGCGCCAGCAGCATGGGCGGGAGGCGGTCCTACAATGAGCAGTTCTTC.

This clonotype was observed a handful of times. The CDR3 nucleotides read TGTGCCATCAGTGAGAGTCGGTATGGCTACACCTTC. Amino acids: CAISESRYGYTF. The chain recombines TRBV10-3 with TRBJ1-2, with unresolved D. From germline, CDR1 is ENHRY and CDR2 SYGVKD. The CDR3 totals 12 residues. V was pared by 2 bases and J by 5 bases, with 6 bases between.

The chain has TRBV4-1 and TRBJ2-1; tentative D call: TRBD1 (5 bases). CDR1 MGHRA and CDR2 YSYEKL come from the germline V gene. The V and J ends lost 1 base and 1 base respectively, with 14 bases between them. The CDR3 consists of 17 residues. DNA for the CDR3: TGCGCCAGCAGCCAAGTACTAAGACAGTCATCCTACAATGAGCAGTTCTTC. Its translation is CASSQVLRQSSYNEQFF.

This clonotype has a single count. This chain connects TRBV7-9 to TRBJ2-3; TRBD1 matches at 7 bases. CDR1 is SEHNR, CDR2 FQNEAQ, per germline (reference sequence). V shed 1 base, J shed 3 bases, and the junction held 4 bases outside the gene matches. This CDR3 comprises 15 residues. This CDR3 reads CASSLVGTATDTQYF. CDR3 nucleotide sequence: TGTGCCAGCAGCTTAGTTGGGACAGCTACAGATACGCAGTATTTT.

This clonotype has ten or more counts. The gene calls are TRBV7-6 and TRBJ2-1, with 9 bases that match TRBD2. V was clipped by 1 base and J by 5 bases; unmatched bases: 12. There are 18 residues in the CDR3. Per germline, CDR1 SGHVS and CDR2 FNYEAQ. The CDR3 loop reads CASSLGPGTSKRHNEQFF. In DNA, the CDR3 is TGTGCCAGCAGCTTAGGCCCCGGGACTAGCAAGAGGCACAATGAGCAGTTCTTC.